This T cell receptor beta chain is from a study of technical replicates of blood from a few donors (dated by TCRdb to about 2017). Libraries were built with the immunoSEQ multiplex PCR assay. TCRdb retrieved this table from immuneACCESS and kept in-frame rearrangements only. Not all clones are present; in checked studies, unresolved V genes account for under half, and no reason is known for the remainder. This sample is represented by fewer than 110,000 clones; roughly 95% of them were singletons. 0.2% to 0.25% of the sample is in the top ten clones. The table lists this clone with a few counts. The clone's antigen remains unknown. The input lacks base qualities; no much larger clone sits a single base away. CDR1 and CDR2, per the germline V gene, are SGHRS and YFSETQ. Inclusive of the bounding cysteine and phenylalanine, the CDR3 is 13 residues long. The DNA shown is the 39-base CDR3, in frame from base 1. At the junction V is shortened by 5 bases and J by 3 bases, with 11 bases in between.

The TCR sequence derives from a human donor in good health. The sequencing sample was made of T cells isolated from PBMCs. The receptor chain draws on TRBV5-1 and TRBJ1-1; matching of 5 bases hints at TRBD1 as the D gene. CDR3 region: CASSQGSYTEAFF. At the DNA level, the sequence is TGCGCCAGCAGTCAGGGTTCGTACACTGAAGCTTTCTTT.